The present TCR beta chain was sequenced within a study of T cell responses to AZD1222 COVID-19 vaccine (dated by TCRdb to the early 2020s). Context from the whole study: A total of over 230 trial participants underwent TCR sequencing, of whom some 210 received two doses of AZD1222 and some 25 received two doses of the MenACWY control vaccine. Trial participants were enrolled by age into 18-55, 56-69 and 70-plus year subgroups, with about 150, 28 and 57 TCR-sequenced participants respectively. What the work shows at the level of the full study, not this receptor alone: Participants were mostly white British, with more females than males. The authors suggested clonal diversity may have been underestimated. Spike-specific TCR breadth and depth rose significantly after two AZD1222 doses compared with day 0 and with MenACWY recipients. The whole spike protein was spanned by vaccine-associated CD4 TCRs, and dominant responses were seen in regions 160-218 and 743-854. Conclusions about previously exposed vaccinees are limited because only six or seven AZD1222 recipients were SARS-CoV-2 seropositive at baseline. Because no day 14 peak-response samples were available, repertoires were characterized only after the peak T cell response. In the small 56-69-year group, the increase in depth fell short of significance, most likely because of low power. Epitopes outside the regions mutated in the B.1.351 and B.1.1.7 variants were reportedly recognized by nearly half of the unique spike-specific TCRs.

The CDR3 regions of human TCRbeta chains were subjected to immunosequencing. Regarding the original processing steps: Repertoire TCRs were checked for matches against a reference library of SARS-CoV-2-specific TCRs that had been generated using the MIRA antigen-specificity platform. Breadth meant the fraction of unique TCRs that were SARS-CoV-2-associated, whereas depth meant the fraction of total T cells that were SARS-CoV-2-associated. Using the MIRA data, each spike-specific TCR was assigned both to the spike region to which the TCR was reactive and to a CD4 or CD8 class. Log10-transformed breadth and depth values were compared by one-way ANOVA with Sidak's multiple comparisons tests. TCRdb provides this immuneACCESS table in a form limited to in-frame rearrangements. Some clones are lacking; in checked studies, under half of them reflect an unresolved V gene, and why the rest are absent is not known. That table supplies the V and J calls and clone size; D and trimming were determined from the DNA. The sample table holds approximately 100,000 clones, of which approximately 88% were seen once. The ten largest clones take up roughly 12% of the sample.

Interpreted using the paper, the time point label stands for: baseline before first vaccination. This sample's treatment or condition label indicates: meningococcal conjugate vaccine given as trial control. Vaccinee samples came from UK trials COV001 and COV002, including a single-blind randomized controlled phase 2/3 trial of AZD1222 (ChAdOx1 nCoV-19) in healthy adults. For TCRbeta chain sequencing, PBMC samples from trial participants were taken at day 0 and at day 28 after the second dose. Looking up the germline V gene yields CDR1 SGHAT and CDR2 FQNNGV. The cysteine opens and the phenylalanine closes a CDR3 of 15 amino acids. Just the 45-base CDR3 DNA is kept, in frame starting at base 1. At the junction V is shortened by 0 bases and J by 7 bases, with 10 bases in between. This clone was counted a single time. Its antigen has not been determined. Qualities for individual bases were not recorded, and no much larger clone is one base off.

The sequence links TRBV11-2 to TRBJ1-6; the D gene identity is not certain. The clonotype originates from an adult in good health. The sample consisted of peripheral blood, taken on day 0 of MenACWY control vaccination. In nucleotide form, the sequence is TGTGCCAGCAGCTTAGATGGCAGGATGAATTCACCCCTCCACTTT. This is translated as CASSLDGRMNSPLHF.